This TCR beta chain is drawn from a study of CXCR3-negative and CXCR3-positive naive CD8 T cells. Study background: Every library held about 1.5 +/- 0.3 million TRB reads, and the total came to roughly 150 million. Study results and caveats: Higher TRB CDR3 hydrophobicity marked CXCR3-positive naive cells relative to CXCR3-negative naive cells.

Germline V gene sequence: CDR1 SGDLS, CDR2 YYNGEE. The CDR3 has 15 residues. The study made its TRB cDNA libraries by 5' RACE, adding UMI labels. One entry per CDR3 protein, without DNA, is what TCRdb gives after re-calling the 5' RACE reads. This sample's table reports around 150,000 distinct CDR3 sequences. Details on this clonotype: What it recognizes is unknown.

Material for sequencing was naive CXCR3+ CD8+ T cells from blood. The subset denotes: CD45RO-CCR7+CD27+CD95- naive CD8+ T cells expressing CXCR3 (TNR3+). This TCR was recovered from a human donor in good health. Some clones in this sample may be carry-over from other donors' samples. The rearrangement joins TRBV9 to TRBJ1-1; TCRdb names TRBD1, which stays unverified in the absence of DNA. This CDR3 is CASSVYRDRDTEAFF.